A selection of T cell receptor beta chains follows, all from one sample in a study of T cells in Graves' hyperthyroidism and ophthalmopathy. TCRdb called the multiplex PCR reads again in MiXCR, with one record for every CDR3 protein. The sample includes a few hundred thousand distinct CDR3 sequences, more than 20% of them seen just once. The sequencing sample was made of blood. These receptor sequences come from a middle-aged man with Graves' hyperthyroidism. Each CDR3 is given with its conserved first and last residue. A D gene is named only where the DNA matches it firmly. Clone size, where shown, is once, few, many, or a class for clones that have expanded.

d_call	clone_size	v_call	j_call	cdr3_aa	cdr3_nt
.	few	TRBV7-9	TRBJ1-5	CASSLGQGDQHF	TGTGCCAGCAGCTTAGGTCAGGGTGACCAGCATTTT
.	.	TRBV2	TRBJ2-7	CASSEAYGGSSYEQYF	TGTGCCAGCAGTGAAGCGTATGGCGGCAGCTCCTACGAGCAGTACTTC
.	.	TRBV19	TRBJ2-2	CASSSGTFNTGELFF	TGTGCCAGTAGCTCCGGGACCTTCAACACCGGGGAGCTGTTTTTT
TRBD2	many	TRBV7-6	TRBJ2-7	CASSDLAEGGTYEQYF	TGTGCCAGCAGCGACCTAGCGGAGGGAGGCACCTACGAGCAGTACTTC
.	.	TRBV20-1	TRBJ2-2	CSARVLGSNTGELFF	TGCAGTGCTAGAGTTTTGGGCTCGAACACCGGGGAGCTGTTTTTT
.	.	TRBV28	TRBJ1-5	CAGRTCQPQHF	TGTGCCGGACGGACATGCCAGCCCCAGCATTTT
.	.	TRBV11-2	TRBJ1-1	CASAKTYTEAFF	TGTGCCAGCGCCAAGACTTACACTGAAGCTTTCTTT
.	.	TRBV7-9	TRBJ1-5	CASRRGGDQPQHF	TGTGCCAGCAGGAGGGGGGGAGATCAGCCCCAGCATTTT
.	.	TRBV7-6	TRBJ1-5	CASSLGSHGIRNQPQHF	TGTGCCAGCAGCTTAGGGTCCCACGGGATTCGCAATCAGCCCCAGCATTTT
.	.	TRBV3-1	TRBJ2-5	CASSPKALWRLETQYF	TGTGCCAGCAGCCCTAAAGCCTTATGGAGGTTGGAGACCCAGTACTTC
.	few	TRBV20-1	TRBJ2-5	CSARRTVQETQYF	TGCAGTGCTAGAAGGACAGTTCAAGAGACCCAGTACTTC
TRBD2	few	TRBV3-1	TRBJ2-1	CASSHSIAGGPHEQFF	TGTGCCAGCAGCCATTCAATAGCGGGAGGGCCCCATGAGCAGTTCTTC
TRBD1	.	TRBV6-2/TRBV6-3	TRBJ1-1	CASRRDRGRRNTEAFF	TGTGCCAGCAGGAGGGACAGGGGGCGACGGAACACTGAAGCTTTCTTT
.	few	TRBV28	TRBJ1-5	CASSFRSSNQPQHF	TGTGCCAGCAGTTTTCGCAGTTCCAATCAGCCCCAGCATTTT
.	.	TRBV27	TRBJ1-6	CASSPGFYNSPLHF	TGTGCCAGCAGTCCTGGCTTCTATAATTCACCCCTCCACTTT
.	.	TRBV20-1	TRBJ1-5	CSAREHTFNQPQHF	TGCAGTGCTAGAGAGCATACATTCAATCAGCCCCAGCATTTT
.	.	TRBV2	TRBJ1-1	CASSPQGTEVTEAFF	TGTGCCAGCAGTCCCCAGGGGACGGAGGTCACTGAAGCTTTCTTT
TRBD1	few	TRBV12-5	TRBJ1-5	CASGLVLTGDGNQPQHF	TGTGCTAGTGGTTTGGTACTGACAGGGGACGGCAATCAGCCCCAGCATTTT
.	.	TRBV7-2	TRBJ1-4	CASSSSATNEKLFF	TGTGCCAGCAGCTCCAGTGCAACTAATGAAAAACTGTTTTTT
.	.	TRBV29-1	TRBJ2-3	CSVAKEGDTQYF	TGCAGCGTAGCGAAGGAGGGAGATACGCAGTATTTT
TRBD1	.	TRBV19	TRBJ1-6	CASTKTGVNSPLHF	TGTGCCAGTACCAAAACAGGGGTGAATTCACCCCTCCACTTT
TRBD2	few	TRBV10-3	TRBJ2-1	CAITGTSGSNEQFF	TGTGCCATCACCGGGACTAGCGGGAGTAATGAGCAGTTCTTC
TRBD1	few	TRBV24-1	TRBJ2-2	CATSDYRGNTGELFF	TGTGCCACCAGTGATTACAGGGGCAACACCGGGGAGCTGTTTTTT
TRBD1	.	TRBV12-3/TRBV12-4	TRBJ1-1	CASSGTGGMNTEAFF	TGTGCCAGCAGCGGGACAGGCGGGATGAACACTGAAGCTTTCTTT
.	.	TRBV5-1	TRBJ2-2	CASSLGTHNTGELFF	TGCGCCAGCAGCTTGGGGACACATAACACCGGGGAGCTGTTTTTT
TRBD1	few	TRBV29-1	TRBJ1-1	CSVPARGRRNTEGFF	TGCAGCGTCCCGGCCAGGGGGCGACGGAACACTGAAGGTTTCTTT
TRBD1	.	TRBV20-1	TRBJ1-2	CSAREQGDYGYTF	TGCAGTGCTAGAGAACAGGGGGACTATGGCTACACCTTC
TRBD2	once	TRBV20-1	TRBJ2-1	CSATGGANNEQFF	TGCAGTGCTACCGGGGGGGCGAACAATGAGCAGTTCTTC
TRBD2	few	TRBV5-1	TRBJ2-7	CASSPAGSPYEQYF	TGCGCCAGCAGCCCAGCGGGAAGCCCCTACGAGCAGTACTTC
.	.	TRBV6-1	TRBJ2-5	CASSEGPGVGTQYF	TGTGCCAGCAGTGAGGGTCCGGGAGTTGGGACCCAGTACTTC
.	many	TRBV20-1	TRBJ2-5	CSAPGQLQETQYF	TGCAGTGCTCCCGGACAGCTCCAAGAGACCCAGTACTTC
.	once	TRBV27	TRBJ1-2	CASSLSGPYGHTF	TGTGCCAGCAGTTTATCGGGGCCCTATGGCCACACCTTC
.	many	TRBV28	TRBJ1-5	CASSSGNNQPQHF	TGTGCCAGCAGTTCAGGGAACAATCAGCCCCAGCATTTT
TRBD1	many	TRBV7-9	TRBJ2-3	CASSPGWAGGFADTQYF	TGTGCCAGCAGCCCAGGATGGGCAGGGGGCTTCGCAGATACGCAGTATTTT
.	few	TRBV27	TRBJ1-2	CASSWGRTTNYGYTF	TGTGCCAGCAGTTGGGGACGGACGACTAACTATGGCTACACCTTC
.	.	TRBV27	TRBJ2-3	CASSSSGRNTDTQYF	TGTGCCAGCAGTTCCAGTGGGAGGAACACAGATACGCAGTATTTT
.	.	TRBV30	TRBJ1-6	CAWSVGDGNSPLHF	TGTGCCTGGAGTGTGGGGGACGGCAATTCACCCCTCCACTTT
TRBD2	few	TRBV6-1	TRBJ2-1	CASTERLAPYNEQFF	TGTGCCAGCACCGAAAGACTAGCGCCTTACAATGAGCAGTTCTTC
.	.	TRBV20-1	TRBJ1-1	CSARDLGGGSPEAFF	TGCAGTGCTAGAGATTTGGGTGGAGGGTCACCTGAAGCTTTCTTT
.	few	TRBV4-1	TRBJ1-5	CASSQDGEGQPQHF	TGCGCCAGCAGCCAAGACGGTGAAGGTCAGCCCCAGCATTTT
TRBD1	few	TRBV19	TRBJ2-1	CASSIGDREYNEQFF	TGTGCCAGTAGTATAGGGGACAGGGAGTACAATGAGCAGTTCTTC
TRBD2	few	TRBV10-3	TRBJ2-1	CAISDGGRSYNEQFF	TGTGCCATCAGTGATGGCGGGAGATCCTACAATGAGCAGTTCTTC